Presented here are 25 T cell receptor beta chains from one specimen sequenced in a study of Tregs in tolerant kidney transplant recipients (dated by TCRdb to the late 2010s). Library generation was performed with the immunoSEQ multiplex PCR assay. This immuneACCESS table, as held by TCRdb, lists in-frame sequences with V and J called but not all clones. Of the missing ones, under half trace to an unresolved V gene in checked studies; the others have no known cause. This sample's records show tens of thousands of clones. Roughly 14% of the sample goes to the ten largest clones. The sample's time point label, in plain terms: blood sample drawn before combined kidney and bone marrow transplant. The sequencing here drew on CD8+ T cells from blood, taken before the transplant. The receptor set was obtained from a human donor who received a combined kidney and bone marrow transplant.

About this clone: The sequenced fragment ends 3 residues before the CDR3 boundary, so the rest is inferred from the germline J gene. The chain couples TRBV11-2 to TRBJ1-5; D not resolved. Germline lookup yields CDR1 SGHAT and CDR2 FQNNGV. The CDR3 totals 13 residues. V was pared by 0 bases and J by 3 bases, with 3 bases between. The CDR3 spells CASSLDINQPQHF. The DNA read from the CDR3 is TGTGCCAGCAGCTTAGATATCAATCAGCCC. The full variable domain, in which reference TRBV11-2 and TRBJ1-5 provide the parts outside the CDR3, is EAGVAQSPRYKIIEKRQSVAFWCNPISGHATLYWYQQILGQGPKLLIQFQNNGVVDDSQLPKDRFSAERLKGVDSTLKIQPAKLEDSAVYLCASSLDINQPQHFGDGTRLSIL.

Of note for this clone: Sequencing ends 3 residues short of the CDR3 end; the germline J gene provides the rest. The V and J genes are TRBV6-2 or TRBV6-3 and TRBJ2-7; 10 bases line up with TRBD2. The CDR3 totals 15 residues. Germline trimming cut 3 bases from V and 3 bases from J; bases unmatched to any gene: 5. CDR1 MNHEY and CDR2 SVGEGT come from the germline V gene. CDR3 sequence: CASSYWSSGSYEQYF. Partial CDR3 DNA: TGTGCCAGCAGTTATTGGTCTAGCGGGAGCTACGAG.

With regard to this clone: The missing CDR3 end, 3 residues past where the read stops, is filled in from the germline J gene. The genes are TRBV20-1 and TRBJ2-3; 10 bases match TRBD2. The J segment lost 1 base and the V segment lost 0 bases, leaving 4 bases of the junction unmatched. The CDR3 runs to 16 residues. Germline loops: CDR1 DFQATT, CDR2 SNEGSKA (reference sequence). The CDR3 DNA, read in part, is TGCAGTGCTAGAGACCCTAGCGGGAGCGGCACAGATACG. This sequence encodes CSARDPSGSGTDT. The CDR3 in its entirety is CSARDPSGSGTDTQYF.

About this clone: The sequence runs out 3 residues before the end of the CDR3; the remainder is reconstructed from the germline J gene. The V gene is TRBV18, the J gene TRBJ2-4, with D tentatively TRBD2 (6 bases). Germline CDR1 KGHSH, CDR2 LQKENI. CDR3 size: 12 residues. The covered CDR3 bases are TGTGCCAGCTCACCCCTGGGGACTCTT. The encoded protein is CASSPLGTL. The entire CDR3 reads CASSPLGTLQYF.

Worth noting for this clone: Read sequence stops 3 residues before the CDR3 end, and the germline J gene provides the missing end. The chain has TRBV10-1 and TRBJ1-2; the D is unclear. CDR3 length: 13 amino acids. The germline CDR1 and CDR2 sequences are WNHNN and SYGVQD (reference sequence). V lost 7 bases and J 6 bases, leaving 15 bases between the germline ends. The CDR3 is CASNPKFSDGYTF. The part of the CDR3 DNA that was read is TGCGCCAGCAACCCAAAATTCTCGGATGGC.

CDR3 protein: CSVGGYGYTF. The part of the CDR3 DNA that was read is TGCAGCGTTGGAGGGTATGGC. V usage is TRBV29-1 and J usage is TRBJ1-2, with D uncertain. From the germline J gene comes the end of the CDR3, since the read stops 3 residues before it. Trimming removed 4 bases at V and 5 bases at J, with 5 bases between. Germline CDR1 SQVTM, CDR2 ANQGSEA. The CDR3 has 10 residues.

Turning to this clone: The missing CDR3 end, 3 residues past where the read stops, is filled in from the germline J gene. The V call is TRBV19, the J call TRBJ2-4; maybe TRBD2 (5 bases). The CDR3 runs to 14 residues. The germline gives CDR1 LNHDA, CDR2 SQIVND (reference sequence). Trimming left V 7 bases short and J 1 base short, with 11 bases between. CDR3 region: CASKELGAKNIQYF. The CDR3 DNA, read in part, is TGTGCCAGTAAGGAACTAGGTGCCAAAAACATT. The whole variable domain, remainder taken from reference TRBV19 and TRBJ2-4, is DGGITQSPKYLFRKEGQNVTLSCEQNLNHDAMYWYRQDPGQGLRLIYYSQIVNDFQKGDIAEGYSVSREKKESFPLTVTSAQKNPTAFYLCASKELGAKNIQYFGAGTRLSVL.

About this clone: Read coverage stops 3 residues before the CDR3 terminus; the germline J gene supplies the remainder. V usage is TRBV7-3 and J usage is TRBJ2-1, with 8 positions matching TRBD2. CDR3 length equals 20 residues. CDR1 is SGHTA and CDR2 is FQGTGA in the germline V gene. Trimming took 1 base from V and 3 from J; bases not matched to a gene: 17. The part of the CDR3 DNA that was read is TGTGCCAGCAGCTTAAATATTCTAGCGGGCAAAGTTTTTTACTACAATGAG. Its protein is CASSLNILAGKVFYYNE. The CDR3, in full, reads CASSLNILAGKVFYYNEQFF.

Notes on this clone: The CDR3 end is not reached by the read, which stops 3 residues before it; the germline J gene fills it in. The V gene is TRBV6-2 or TRBV6-3, the J gene TRBJ2-5; the match to TRBD2 covers 7 bases. The CDR3 loop spans 14 amino acids. Germline V gene data show CDR1 as MNHEY and CDR2 as SVGEGT. J gave up 0 bases and V 6 bases, and 4 bases lay outside the gene matches. The CDR3 here is CASSHGGYQETQYF. The part of the CDR3 DNA that was read is TGTGCCAGCAGCCACGGGGGGTACCAAGAGACC.

Comment on this clone: The read ends 3 residues early relative to the CDR3; the germline J gene fills the gap. The sample has other DNA sequences that encode this CDR3 too. This chain joins TRBV19 and TRBJ2-7; no clear D. In germline, CDR1 is LNHDA, CDR2 SQIVND (reference sequence). This CDR3 is 11 amino acids long. The V and J ends lost 4 bases and 3 bases respectively, with 4 bases between them. The sequenced CDR3 bases are TGTGCCAGTAGTACGGGCTACGAG. It yields the protein CASSTGYE. In full, the CDR3 is CASSTGYEQYF.

About this clone itself: The read finishes 3 residues shy of the CDR3 end, and the germline J gene is used to complete it. This chain uses TRBV19 with TRBJ2-1; D not resolved. Looked up from germline, CDR1 is LNHDA and CDR2 is SQIVND (reference sequence). The germline V and J ends were trimmed by 5 bases and 4 bases, with 9 bases remaining between them. The CDR3 sequence is 13 residues long. This chain's CDR3 is CASSPTHYNEQFF. Incomplete CDR3 DNA: TGTGCCAGTAGTCCCACACATTACAATGAG.

As regards this clone: The read halts 3 residues ahead of the CDR3 end, with the missing end drawn from the germline J gene. This chain connects TRBV7-6 to TRBJ2-5; 9 nucleotides align to TRBD2. CDR3 length equals 14 residues. The germline CDR1 and CDR2 sequences are SGHVS and FNYEAQ. With 5 bases clipped from V and 3 bases from J, the junction kept 4 bases outside the gene matches. The CDR3 DNA, read in part, is TGTGCCAGCAGCGAGGGACTAGCAGAAGAGACC. Its protein is CASSEGLAEET. The CDR3 as a whole reads CASSEGLAEETQYF.

Turning to this clone: The read comes to an end 3 residues before the CDR3 does, leaving the germline J gene to fill in the end. The rearrangement links TRBV20-1 to TRBJ2-7; the match to TRBD1 covers 9 bases. CDR3 length equals 14 residues. V was pared by 0 bases and J by 4 bases, with 4 bases of the junction left unmatched. The V gene's germline CDR1 is DFQATT and CDR2 SNEGSKA (reference sequence). CDR3: CSARDRDRDYEQYF. The part of the CDR3 DNA that was read is TGCAGTGCTAGAGATAGGGACAGGGATTACGAG.

The CDR3 DNA, read in part, is TGTGCCAGCAGCTTAGTGGGGACAGACTCCTACGAG. Amino acids: CASSLVGTDSYE. The full CDR3 is CASSLVGTDSYEQYF. The J gene is TRBJ2-7, the V gene TRBV7-9; 7 bases agree with TRBD1. The missing CDR3 end, 3 residues past where the read stops, is filled in from the germline J gene. CDR1 and CDR2 from the germline V gene are SEHNR and FQNEAQ (reference sequence). Trimming removed 1 base from V and 0 bases from J; junction bases left unmatched: 3. The CDR3 totals 15 residues.

Concerning this clone itself: The read stops 3 residues short of the end of the CDR3; the missing end is completed from the germline J gene. The rearrangement joins TRBV5-6 to TRBJ2-2, with a weak D call TRBD1 (6 bases). The germline V gene encodes CDR1 SGHDT and CDR2 YYEEEE. The ends were cut back, 4 bases at V and 4 bases at J, with 8 bases in the middle. This CDR3 region has 13 residues. The CDR3 region is CASSTGSTGELFF. The sequenced CDR3 bases are TGTGCCAGCAGCACAGGGTCCACCGGGGAG.

Concerning this clone: The read terminates 3 residues before the CDR3 end, so the remaining end is supplied by the germline J gene. The V and J genes are TRBV19 and TRBJ1-1, with D unresolved. Between the trimmed V and J ends, which lost 5 bases and 0 bases, there was a span of 7 bases. Germline V lookup: CDR1 LNHDA, CDR2 SQIVND (reference sequence). This CDR3 has 13 residues. The part of the CDR3 DNA that was read is TGTGCCAGTAGTCCGTACATGAACACTGAA. As protein: CASSPYMNTE. In full, the CDR3 is CASSPYMNTEAFF.

A note on this clone: The CDR3 is cut off 3 residues early in the read; its end comes from the germline J gene. The chain carries TRBV19 and TRBJ2-5; 8 bases are shared with TRBD2. Germline loops: CDR1 LNHDA, CDR2 SQIVND (reference sequence). The CDR3 consists of 12 residues. V lost 8 bases, J lost 5 bases, and 4 bases stayed unmatched. CDR3 in amino acids: CASSSGHETQYF. The sequenced CDR3 bases are TGTGCCAGTTCTAGCGGGCATGAGACC.

As concerns this clone: Coverage ceases 3 residues before the CDR3 finishes, and the germline J gene fills in the end. The rearrangement links TRBV5-1 to TRBJ2-7, with 7 bases that match TRBD1. CDR3 size: 16 residues. With 4 bases clipped from V and 4 bases from J, the junction kept 14 bases outside the gene matches. Germline V gene lookup returns CDR1 SGHRS and CDR2 YFSETQ. Partial CDR3 DNA: TGCGCCAGCAGCCCAGGGGAAGTGACAGGGTTTTACGAG. Its translation is CASSPGEVTGFYE. The CDR3, in full, reads CASSPGEVTGFYEQYF. Full variable domain (missing parts from reference TRBV5-1 and TRBJ2-7): KAGVTQTPRYLIKTRGQQVTLSCSPISGHRSVSWYQQTPGQGLQFLFEYFSETQRNKGNFPGRFSGRQFSNSRSEMNVSTLELGDSALYLCASSPGEVTGFYEQYFGPGTRLTVT.

To note about this clone: Coverage ceases 3 residues before the CDR3 finishes, and the germline J gene fills in the end. V gene TRBV7-9 combines with J gene TRBJ1-3; possibly TRBD1 for D (6 bases). The germline V gene has CDR1 SEHNR and CDR2 FQNEAQ (reference sequence). The CDR3 sequence is 15 residues long. V shed 4 bases and J shed 0 bases, with 10 bases lying between them. The CDR3 DNA, read in part, is TGTGCCAGCAGCTCAAGGACAGCCTCTGGAAACACC. Residues: CASSSRTASGNT. The entire CDR3 is CASSSRTASGNTIYF.

Comments on this clone: With the read ending 3 residues before the CDR3 end, the germline J gene is used to fill in that end. The chain is built from TRBV7-3 and TRBJ2-1; D might be TRBD2 (5 bases). Germline V gene lookup returns CDR1 SGHTA and CDR2 FQGTGA. The CDR3 loop spans 13 amino acids. Trimming stripped 5 bases from V and 3 bases from J, with 8 bases between. Partial CDR3 DNA: TGTGCCAGCAGCAGAGGACTCTACAATGAG. Translated: CASSRGLYNE. Given in full, the CDR3 is CASSRGLYNEQFF.

Details on this clone: The read stops 3 residues short of the end of the CDR3; the missing end is completed from the germline J gene. This chain links TRBV6-1 with TRBJ2-5, with D possibly being TRBD2 (6 bases). The CDR3 spans 16 residues. Trimming removed 1 base at V and 2 bases at J, with 14 bases between. Per germline, CDR1 MNHNS and CDR2 SASEGT. The CDR3 reads CASSEDSRGKQETQYF. The part of the CDR3 DNA that was read is TGTGCCAGCAGTGAAGATTCCCGCGGGAAACAAGAGACC.

To note about this clone: The read falls 3 residues short of the CDR3 end, and the missing part is taken from the germline J gene. This chain connects TRBV7-9 to TRBJ1-2, with TRBD1 matching 9 bases. This CDR3 comprises 14 residues. Germline V CDR1 and CDR2: SEHNR, FQNEAQ (reference sequence). The covered CDR3 bases are TGTGCCAGCAGCTCGGACAGGGGAAAGGGCGGC. Translating it yields CASSSDRGKGG. The CDR3 in full is CASSSDRGKGGYTF.

Partial CDR3 DNA: TGCGCCAGCAGCTTAAACGGACTAGCCAGCTCCTACAATGAG. Translating it yields CASSLNGLASSYNE. The whole CDR3 is CASSLNGLASSYNEQFF. The chain is built from TRBV5-1 and TRBJ2-1, with 8 nucleotides matching TRBD2. The read stops 3 residues short of the end of the CDR3; the missing end is completed from the germline J gene. V lost 2 bases and J lost 0; bases outside the gene matches: 7. The germline V gene has CDR1 SGHRS and CDR2 YFSETQ. This CDR3 comprises 17 residues.

In regard to this clone: The CDR3 end falls 3 residues outside the read, so it is completed with the germline J gene. The chain carries TRBV9 and TRBJ2-5; 14 bases fit TRBD2. Germline loops: CDR1 SGDLS, CDR2 YYNGEE. V gave up 3 bases and J gave up 4 bases; unmatched junction bases: 2. The CDR3 runs 15 residues. The CDR3 here is CASSGGTSGRETQYF. Partial CDR3 DNA: TGTGCCAGCAGCGGAGGGACTAGCGGGAGAGAGACC.

Concerning this clone: The CDR3 end falls 3 residues outside the read, so it is completed with the germline J gene. This chain joins TRBV7-6 and TRBJ2-7; D perhaps matches TRBD1 (5 bases). Germline CDR1 SGHVS, CDR2 FNYEAQ. The CDR3 extends over 16 amino acids. The V gene lost 1 base and the J gene lost 4 bases, with 17 bases spanning the gap. CDR3 bases read: TGTGCCAGCAGCTTAGGGCAGGGTAGGCCCCGGTACGAG. It codes for CASSLGQGRPRYE. The CDR3 in full is CASSLGQGRPRYEQYF.